Judged by abundance, the clone carrying this T cell receptor (beta chain) is medium-sized (0.01 to 0.1%). Its target is not known. The sample comes from a study of cytomegalovirus exposure and HLA in healthy donors. Whole-study findings and limits: Some V segments, TRBV6-2 and TRBV6-3 among them, were indistinguishable and were therefore excluded. Most TCR sequences showed up rarely, but some public TCRs showed up in many donors. Later analysis demonstrated an association between a missense DCLRE1C variant and TCR beta V- and J-gene trimming. A later analysis found TCR association rates differed by HLA locus, highest for DRB1 and lowest for HLA-C.

CDR3 length: 13 residues. Germline V gene sequence: CDR1 LNHDA, CDR2 SQIVND (reference sequence). The germline V and J ends were trimmed by 7 bases and 1 base, with 10 bases remaining between them. The PCR contained 60 Vbeta and 13 Jbeta primers. Sequencing used immunoSEQ multiplex PCR; TCRdb keeps in-frame clones, though not all of them. The table lists under 75,000 clones, roughly 74% of them singletons, with roughly 10% in the top ten. The receptor was derived from a human donor in good health. The chain uses TRBV19 and TRBJ1-1; D may be TRBD1 (5 bases). Sequencing input: PBMCs. DNA for the CDR3: TGTGCCAGTAAGGGCAGGGCGAACACTGAAGCTTTCTTT. Amino acids: CASKGRANTEAFF. The whole variable domain, filled in from reference TRBV19 and TRBJ1-1, reads DGGITQSPKYLFRKEGQNVTLSCEQNLNHDAMYWYRQDPGQGLRLIYYSQIVNDFQKGDIAEGYSVSREKKESFPLTVTSAQKNPTAFYLCASKGRANTEAFFGQGTRLTVV.